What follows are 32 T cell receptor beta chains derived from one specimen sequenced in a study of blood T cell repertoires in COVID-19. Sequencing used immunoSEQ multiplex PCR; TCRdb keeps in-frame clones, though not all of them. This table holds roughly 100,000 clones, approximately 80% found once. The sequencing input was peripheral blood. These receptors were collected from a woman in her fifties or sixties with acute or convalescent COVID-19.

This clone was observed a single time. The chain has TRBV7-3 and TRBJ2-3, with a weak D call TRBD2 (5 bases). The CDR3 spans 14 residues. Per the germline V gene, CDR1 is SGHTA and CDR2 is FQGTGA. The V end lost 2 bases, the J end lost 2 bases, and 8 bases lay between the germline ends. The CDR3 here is CASSLEGFTDTQYF. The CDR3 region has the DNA TGTGCCAGCAGCTTAGAGGGATTCACAGATACGCAGTATTTT. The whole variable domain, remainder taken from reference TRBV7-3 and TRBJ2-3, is GAGVSQTPSNKVTEKGKYVELRCDPISGHTALYWYRQSLGQGPEFLIYFQGTGAADDSGLPNDRFFAVRPEGSVSTLKIQRTERGDSAVYLCASSLEGFTDTQYFGPGTRLTVL.

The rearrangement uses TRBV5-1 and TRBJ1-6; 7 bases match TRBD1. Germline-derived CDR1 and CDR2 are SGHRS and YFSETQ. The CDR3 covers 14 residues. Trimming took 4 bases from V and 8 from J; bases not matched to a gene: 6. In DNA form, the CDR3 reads TGCGCCAGCAGCATCGACAGGGATGATTCACCCCTCCACTTT. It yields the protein CASSIDRDDSPLHF. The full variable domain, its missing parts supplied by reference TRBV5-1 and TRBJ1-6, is KAGVTQTPRYLIKTRGQQVTLSCSPISGHRSVSWYQQTPGQGLQFLFEYFSETQRNKGNFPGRFSGRQFSNSRSEMNVSTLELGDSALYLCASSIDRDDSPLHFGNGTRLTVT.

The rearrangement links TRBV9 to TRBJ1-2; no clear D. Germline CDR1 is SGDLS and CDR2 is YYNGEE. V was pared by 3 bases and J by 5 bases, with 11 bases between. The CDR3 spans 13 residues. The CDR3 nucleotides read TGTGCCAGCAGCGGAATGGGAGGGTATGGCTACACCTTC. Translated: CASSGMGGYGYTF.

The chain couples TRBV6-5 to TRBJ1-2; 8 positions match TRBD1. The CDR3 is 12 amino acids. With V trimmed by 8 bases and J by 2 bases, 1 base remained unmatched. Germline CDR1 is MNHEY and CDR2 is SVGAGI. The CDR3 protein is CASRQGNYGYTF. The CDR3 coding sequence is TGTGCCAGCCGACAGGGGAACTATGGCTACACCTTC.

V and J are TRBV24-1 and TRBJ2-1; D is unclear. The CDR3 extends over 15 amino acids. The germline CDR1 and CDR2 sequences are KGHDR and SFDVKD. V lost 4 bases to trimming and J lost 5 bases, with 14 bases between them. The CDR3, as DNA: TGTGCCACCAGTGAGCGTGGCGGAACCCACAATGAGCAGTTCTTC. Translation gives CATSERGGTHNEQFF.

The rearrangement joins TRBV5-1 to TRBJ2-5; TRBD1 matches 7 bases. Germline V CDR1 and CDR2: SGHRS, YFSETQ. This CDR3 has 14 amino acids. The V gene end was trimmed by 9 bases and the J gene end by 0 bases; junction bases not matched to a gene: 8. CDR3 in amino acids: CAIVPDRYQETQYF. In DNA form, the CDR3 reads TGCGCCATCGTACCGGACAGGTACCAAGAGACCCAGTACTTC.

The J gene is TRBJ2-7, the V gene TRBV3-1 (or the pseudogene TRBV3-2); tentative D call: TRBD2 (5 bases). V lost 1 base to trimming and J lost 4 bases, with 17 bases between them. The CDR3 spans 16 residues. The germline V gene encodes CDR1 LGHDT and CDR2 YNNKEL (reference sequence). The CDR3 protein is CASSQARAPRTYEQYF. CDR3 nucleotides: TGTGCCAGCAGCCAAGCGCGGGCCCCGCGAACTTACGAGCAGTACTTC.

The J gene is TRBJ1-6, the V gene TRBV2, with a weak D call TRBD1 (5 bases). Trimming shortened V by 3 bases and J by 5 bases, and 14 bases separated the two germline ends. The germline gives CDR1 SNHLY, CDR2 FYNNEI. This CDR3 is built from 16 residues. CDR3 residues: CASSDSGGLHNSPLHF. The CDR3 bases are TGTGCCAGCAGTGATTCCGGGGGACTGCATAATTCACCCCTCCACTTT. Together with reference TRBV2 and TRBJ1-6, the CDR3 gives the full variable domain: EPEVTQTPSHQVTQMGQEVILRCVPISNHLYFYWYRQILGQKVEFLVSFYNNEISEKSEIFDDQFSVERPDGSNFTLKIRSTKLEDSAMYFCASSDSGGLHNSPLHFGNGTRLTVT.

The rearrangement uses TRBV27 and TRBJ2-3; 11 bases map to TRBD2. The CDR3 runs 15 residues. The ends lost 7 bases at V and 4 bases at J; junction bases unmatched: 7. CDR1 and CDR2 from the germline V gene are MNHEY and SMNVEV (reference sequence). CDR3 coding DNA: TGTGCCAGCAACCGACTAGCGGGAATTCCAGATACGCAGTATTTT. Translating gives CASNRLAGIPDTQYF.

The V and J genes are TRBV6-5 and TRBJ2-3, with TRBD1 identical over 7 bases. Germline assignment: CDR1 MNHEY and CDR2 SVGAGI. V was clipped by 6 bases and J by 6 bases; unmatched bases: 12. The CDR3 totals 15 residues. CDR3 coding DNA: TGTGCCAGCAGACTCGGGACAGCACGAGGCGATACGCAGTATTTT. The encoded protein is CASRLGTARGDTQYF.

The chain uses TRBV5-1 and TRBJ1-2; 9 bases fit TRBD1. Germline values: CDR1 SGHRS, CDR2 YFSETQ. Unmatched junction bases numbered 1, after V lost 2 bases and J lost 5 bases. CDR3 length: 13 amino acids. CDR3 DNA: TGCGCCAGCAGCTTTGACAGGGGGTATGGCTACACCTTC. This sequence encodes CASSFDRGYGYTF.

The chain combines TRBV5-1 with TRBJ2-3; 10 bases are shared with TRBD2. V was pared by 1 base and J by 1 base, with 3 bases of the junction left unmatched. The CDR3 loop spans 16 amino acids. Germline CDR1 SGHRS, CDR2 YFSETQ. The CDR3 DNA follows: TGCGCCAGCAGCTTGCCCGGGACTAGCGGCACAGATACGCAGTATTTT. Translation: CASSLPGTSGTDTQYF.

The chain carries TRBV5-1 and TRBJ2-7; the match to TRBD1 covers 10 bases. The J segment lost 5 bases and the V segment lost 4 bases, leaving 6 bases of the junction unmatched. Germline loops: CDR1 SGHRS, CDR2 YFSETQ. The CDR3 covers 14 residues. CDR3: CASSAGQGGHEQYF. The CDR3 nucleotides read TGCGCCAGCAGCGCCGGACAGGGGGGCCACGAGCAGTACTTC.

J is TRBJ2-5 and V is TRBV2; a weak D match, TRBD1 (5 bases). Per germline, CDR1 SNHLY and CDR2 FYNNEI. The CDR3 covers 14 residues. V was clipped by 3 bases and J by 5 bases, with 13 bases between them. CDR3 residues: CASSEKGLWETQYF. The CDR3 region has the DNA TGTGCCAGCAGTGAGAAGGGGCTATGGGAGACCCAGTACTTC.

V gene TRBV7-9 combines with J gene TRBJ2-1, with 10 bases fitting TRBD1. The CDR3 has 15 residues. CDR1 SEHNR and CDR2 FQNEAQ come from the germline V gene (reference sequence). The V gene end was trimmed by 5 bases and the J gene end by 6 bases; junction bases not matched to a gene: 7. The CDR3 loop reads CASSPTGGPLNEQFF. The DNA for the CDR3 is TGTGCCAGCAGCCCGACAGGGGGCCCCCTCAATGAGCAGTTCTTC.

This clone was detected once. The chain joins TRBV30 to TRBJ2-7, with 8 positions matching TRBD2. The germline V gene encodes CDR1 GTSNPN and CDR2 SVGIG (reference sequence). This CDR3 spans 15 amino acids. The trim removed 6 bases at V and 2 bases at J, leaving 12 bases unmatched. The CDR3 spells CACEREPLGTYEQYF. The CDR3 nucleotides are TGTGCCTGCGAGCGGGAGCCCCTTGGCACCTACGAGCAGTACTTC.

DNA for the CDR3: TGTGCCAGCAGTTACTCCCGGTATGAGCACACTGAAGCTTTCTTT. Protein sequence: CASSYSRYEHTEAFF. This chain joins TRBV6-5 and TRBJ1-1; no clear D gene. Germline assignment: CDR1 MNHEY and CDR2 SVGAGI. Trimming pared 0 bases from V and 3 bases from J, leaving 11 bases between. CDR3 length equals 15 residues.

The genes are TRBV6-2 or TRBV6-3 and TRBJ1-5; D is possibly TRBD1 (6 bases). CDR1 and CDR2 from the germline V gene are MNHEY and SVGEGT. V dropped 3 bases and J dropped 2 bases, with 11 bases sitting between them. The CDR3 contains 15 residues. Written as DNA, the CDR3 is TGTGCCAGCAGTTATCAGGGGCCGGGCAATCAGCCCCAGCATTTT. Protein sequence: CASSYQGPGNQPQHF.

The CDR3 sequence: CSVGTSGTWGEQFF. The CDR3 region has the DNA TGCAGCGTCGGGACTAGCGGGACTTGGGGTGAGCAGTTCTTC. The chain employs TRBV29-1 and TRBJ2-1; 13 bases map to TRBD2. Germline V gene sequence: CDR1 SQVTM, CDR2 ANQGSEA. CDR3 length equals 14 residues. Trimming at V came to 6 bases and at J to 9 bases, leaving 8 bases not matched to a gene.

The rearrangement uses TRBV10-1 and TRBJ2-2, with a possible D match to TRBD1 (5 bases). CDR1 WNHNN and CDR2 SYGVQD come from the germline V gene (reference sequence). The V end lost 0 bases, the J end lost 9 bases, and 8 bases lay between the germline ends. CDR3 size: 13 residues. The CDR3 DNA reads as TGCGCCAGCAGTGAGTCTTGGGGCAGGGAGCTGTTTTTT. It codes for CASSESWGRELFF.

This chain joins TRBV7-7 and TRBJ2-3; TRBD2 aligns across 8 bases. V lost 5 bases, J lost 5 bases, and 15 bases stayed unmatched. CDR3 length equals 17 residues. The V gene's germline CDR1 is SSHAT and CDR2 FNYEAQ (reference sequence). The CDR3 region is CASSPWGGGGRGDTQYF. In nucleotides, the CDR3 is TGTGCCAGCAGCCCCTGGGGGGGCGGGGGGCGAGGAGATACGCAGTATTTT.

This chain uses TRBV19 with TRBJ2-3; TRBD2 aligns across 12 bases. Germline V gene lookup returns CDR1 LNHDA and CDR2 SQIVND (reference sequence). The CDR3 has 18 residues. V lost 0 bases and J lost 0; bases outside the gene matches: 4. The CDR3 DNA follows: TGTGCCAGTAGTATAGATGGACTAGCGGGACACAGCACAGATACGCAGTATTTT. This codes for CASSIDGLAGHSTDTQYF.

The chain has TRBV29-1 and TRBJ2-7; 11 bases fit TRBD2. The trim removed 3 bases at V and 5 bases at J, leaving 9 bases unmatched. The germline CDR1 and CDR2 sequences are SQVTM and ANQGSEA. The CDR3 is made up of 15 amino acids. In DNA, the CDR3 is TGCAGCGTTGATGACTATACTAGCGGGAGTCACGAGCAGTACTTC. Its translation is CSVDDYTSGSHEQYF.

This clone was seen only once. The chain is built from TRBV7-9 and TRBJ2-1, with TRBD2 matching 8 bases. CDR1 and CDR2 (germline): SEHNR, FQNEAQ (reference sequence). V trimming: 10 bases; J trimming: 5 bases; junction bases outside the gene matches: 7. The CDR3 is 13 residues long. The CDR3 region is CATPGLVDNEQFF. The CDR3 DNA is TGTGCCACACCGGGACTAGTAGACAATGAGCAGTTCTTC.

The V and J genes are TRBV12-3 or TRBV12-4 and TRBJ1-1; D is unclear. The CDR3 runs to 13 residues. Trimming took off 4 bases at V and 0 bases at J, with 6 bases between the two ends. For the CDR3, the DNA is TGTGCCAGCAGTTCCTATCTGAACACTGAAGCTTTCTTT. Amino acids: CASSSYLNTEAFF.

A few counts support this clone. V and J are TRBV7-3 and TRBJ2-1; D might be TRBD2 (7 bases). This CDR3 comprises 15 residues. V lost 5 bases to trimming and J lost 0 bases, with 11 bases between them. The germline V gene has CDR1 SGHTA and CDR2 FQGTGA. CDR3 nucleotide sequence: TGTGCCAGCAGCGGGGGGGCCACCTCCTACAATGAGCAGTTCTTC. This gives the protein CASSGGATSYNEQFF.

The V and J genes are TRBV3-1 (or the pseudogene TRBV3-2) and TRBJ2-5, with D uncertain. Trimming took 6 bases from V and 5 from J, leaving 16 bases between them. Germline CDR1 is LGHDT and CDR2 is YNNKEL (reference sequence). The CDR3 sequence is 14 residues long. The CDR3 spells CASSPVGFEETQYF. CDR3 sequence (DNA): TGTGCCAGCAGTCCGGTCGGGTTCGAGGAGACCCAGTACTTC.

The CDR3 DNA reads TGTGCCAGCAGCTGGGGTACAGGGGTCACCGGGGAGCTGTTTTTT. It codes for CASSWGTGVTGELFF. The chain links TRBV5-6 to TRBJ2-2, with TRBD1 identical over 7 bases. J gave up 4 bases and V 3 bases, and 6 bases lay outside the gene matches. Germline V gene data show CDR1 as SGHDT and CDR2 as YYEEEE. The CDR3 extends over 15 amino acids.

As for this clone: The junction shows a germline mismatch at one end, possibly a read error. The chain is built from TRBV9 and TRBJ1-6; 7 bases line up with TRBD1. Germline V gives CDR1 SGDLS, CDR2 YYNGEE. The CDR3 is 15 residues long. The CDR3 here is CASSPRTGDNSPFHF. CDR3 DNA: TGTGCCAGCAGCCCTCGGACAGGAGATAATTCACCCTTCCACTTT.

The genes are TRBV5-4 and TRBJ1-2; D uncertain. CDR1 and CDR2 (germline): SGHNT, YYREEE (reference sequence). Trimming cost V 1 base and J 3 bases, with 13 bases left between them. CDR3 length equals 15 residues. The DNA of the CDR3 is TGTGCCAGCAGCTTGTGGCCCAGGAGGGACTATGGCTACACCTTC. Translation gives CASSLWPRRDYGYTF.

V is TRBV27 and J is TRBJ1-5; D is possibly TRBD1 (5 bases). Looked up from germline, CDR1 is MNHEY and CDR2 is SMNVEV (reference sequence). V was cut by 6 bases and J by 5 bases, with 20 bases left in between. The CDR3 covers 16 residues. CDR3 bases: TGTGCCAGCAGGAGGACACAGGAACAGTATCATCAGCCCCAGCATTTT. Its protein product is CASRRTQEQYHQPQHF.

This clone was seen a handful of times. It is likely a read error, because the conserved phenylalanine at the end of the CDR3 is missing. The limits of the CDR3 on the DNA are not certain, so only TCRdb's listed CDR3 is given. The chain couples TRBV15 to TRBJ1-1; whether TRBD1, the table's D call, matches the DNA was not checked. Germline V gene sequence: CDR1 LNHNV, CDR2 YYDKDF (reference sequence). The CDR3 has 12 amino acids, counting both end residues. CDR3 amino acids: CATSSERTVLFV.